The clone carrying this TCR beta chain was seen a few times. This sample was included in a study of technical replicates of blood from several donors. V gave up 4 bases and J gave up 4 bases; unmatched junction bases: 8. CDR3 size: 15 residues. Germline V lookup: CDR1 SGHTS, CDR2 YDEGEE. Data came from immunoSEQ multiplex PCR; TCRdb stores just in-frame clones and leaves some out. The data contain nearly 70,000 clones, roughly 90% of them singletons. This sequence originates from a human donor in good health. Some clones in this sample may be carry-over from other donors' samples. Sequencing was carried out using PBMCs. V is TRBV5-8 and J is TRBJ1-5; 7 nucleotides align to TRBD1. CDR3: CASSRGTVLNQPQHF. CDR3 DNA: TGTGCCAGCAGCCGGGGGACAGTCCTTAATCAGCCCCAGCATTTT.